The rows below give T cell receptor beta chains drawn from one sample of a study of blood T cell repertoires in COVID-19. The data were produced by immunoSEQ multiplex PCR, yet TCRdb's version contains in-frame clones alone and is incomplete. The sample lists some 270,000 clones, approximately 92% occurring once. The sample comprised peripheral blood. These receptors all stem from a woman aged 40 to 55 who had recovered from COVID-19. The CDR3 runs from the conserved cysteine through the conserved F or W. A D gene is named only where the DNA matches it firmly. Clone size is shown for a subset of rows, as once, few, many or a class of expanded clone.

clone size | J gene | D gene | V gene | CDR3 protein | CDR3 DNA
many | TRBJ1-2 | - | TRBV7-9 | CAGSGALSYGYTF | TGTGCCGGGTCAGGGGCCCTTTCCTATGGCTACACCTTC
- | TRBJ1-4 | - | TRBV15 | CATSRDVARPGEKLFF | TGTGCCACCAGCAGAGATGTTGCTCGACCGGGGGAAAAACTGTTTTTT
- | TRBJ1-5 | - | TRBV18 | CASSPGHQNQPQHF | TGTGCCAGCTCACCGGGACACCAGAATCAGCCCCAGCATTTT
- | TRBJ1-5 | TRBD1 | TRBV5-1 | CASRQGDNQPQHF | TGCGCCAGCCGACAGGGGGACAATCAGCCCCAGCATTTT
- | TRBJ1-4 | TRBD1 | TRBV18 | CASSSGQGAVNEKLFF | TGTGCCAGCTCGTCGGGACAGGGGGCTGTTAATGAAAAACTGTTTTTT
many | TRBJ1-4 | - | TRBV10-3 | CAISDGSSGEKLFF | TGTGCCATCAGTGACGGCAGTTCGGGTGAAAAACTGTTTTTT
- | TRBJ2-3 | TRBD2 | TRBV11-3 | CASSGLAGSDTQYF | TGTGCCAGCAGCGGGCTAGCGGGATCAGATACGCAGTATTTT
- | TRBJ1-3 | TRBD1 | TRBV6-5 | CASSTGGRGNTIYF | TGTGCCAGCAGCACAGGGGGCCGTGGAAACACCATATATTTT
- | TRBJ2-2 | - | TRBV3-1/TRBV3-2 | CASSRSSVGELFF | TGTGCCAGCAGCCGTTCATCGGTCGGGGAGCTGTTTTTT
few | TRBJ1-3 | - | TRBV6-5 | CASSLSSGNTIYF | TGTGCCAGCAGTTTGTCATCTGGAAACACCATATATTTT
- | TRBJ1-1 | - | TRBV7-3 | CASRKGAGPNTEAFF | TGTGCCAGCAGAAAAGGCGCAGGCCCGAACACTGAAGCTTTCTTT
- | TRBJ1-4 | TRBD1 | TRBV5-6 | CASSRGQLEKLFF | TGTGCCAGCAGCCGGGGACAGCTGGAAAAACTGTTTTTT
- | TRBJ2-5 | - | TRBV2 | CASSETRQGLQETQYF | TGTGCCAGCAGTGAAACCCGGCAGGGTCTGCAAGAGACCCAGTACTTC
- | TRBJ2-5 | - | TRBV2 | CASSVRETQYF | TGTGCCAGCAGTGTCAGGGAGACCCAGTACTTC
once | TRBJ2-6 | TRBD1 | TRBV5-1 | CASSTGAMGANVLTF | TGCGCCAGCAGCACAGGGGCTATGGGGGCCAACGTCCTGACTTTC
- | TRBJ2-7 | TRBD2 | TRBV27 | CASSKTSAYEQYF | TGTGCCAGCAGTAAAACTAGCGCGTACGAGCAGTACTTC